The 7 T cell receptor beta chains presented below share a single source sample, sequenced in a study of control samples from healthy donors and cancer patients. Produced via immunoSEQ multiplex PCR; TCRdb's table is partial and in-frame only. The sample contains fewer than 90,000 clones, approximately 90% of which appear only once. Material for sequencing was blood. All receptors derive from a woman aged 50 to 60 in good health.

The J gene is TRBJ2-3, the V gene TRBV7-2; 7 nucleotides line up with TRBD2. CDR1 SGHTA and CDR2 FQGNSA come from the germline V gene. The CDR3 consists of 15 residues. Unmatched junction bases numbered 5, after V lost 5 bases and J lost 0 bases. For the CDR3, the DNA is TGTGCCAGCAGCCCTACTAGCGTCAGCACAGATACGCAGTATTTT. Its protein is CASSPTSVSTDTQYF.

Only one count was recorded for this clone. The chain joins TRBV2 to TRBJ1-1; the D is unclear. Germline V gene data show CDR1 as SNHLY and CDR2 as FYNNEI. Trimming took off 8 bases at V and 4 bases at J, with 11 bases between the two ends. CDR3 size: 12 residues. CDR3 sequence reads: CASPATATEAFF. CDR3 in DNA: TGTGCCAGCCCAGCCACCGCCACTGAAGCTTTCTTT.

The chain couples TRBV3-1 (or the pseudogene TRBV3-2) to TRBJ2-3, with D maybe TRBD2 (7 bases). The CDR3 has 16 amino acids. The ends were cut back, 4 bases at V and 7 bases at J, with 21 bases in the middle. The germline V gene encodes CDR1 LGHDT and CDR2 YNNKEL (reference sequence). CDR3 amino acids: CASSPGGGDRSYTQYF. For the CDR3, the DNA is TGTGCCAGCAGCCCAGGAGGGGGGGATCGAAGCTATACGCAGTATTTT.

The chain uses TRBV3-1 (or the pseudogene TRBV3-2) and TRBJ2-1, with TRBD2 matching over 7 bases. The V gene end was trimmed by 1 base and the J gene end by 5 bases; junction bases not matched to a gene: 2. Germline CDR1 and CDR2: LGHDT and YNNKEL (reference sequence). The CDR3 covers 14 residues. CDR3 in DNA: TGTGCCAGCAGCCAAGGAGCGGGGAACAATGAGCAGTTCTTC. Its translation: CASSQGAGNNEQFF.

The V gene is TRBV5-6, the J gene TRBJ1-6; 7 positions agree with TRBD1. Germline V lookup: CDR1 SGHDT, CDR2 YYEEEE. J lost 0 bases, V lost 1 base, and 7 bases had no gene match. The CDR3 extends over 18 amino acids. The CDR3 is CASSLWNRGSSYNSPLHF. DNA of the CDR3: TGTGCCAGCAGCTTGTGGAACAGGGGTAGCTCCTATAATTCACCCCTCCACTTT.

The chain combines TRBV7-2 with TRBJ1-6, with 8 bases aligning to TRBD1. With 5 bases clipped from V and 5 bases from J, the junction kept 5 bases outside the gene matches. The CDR3 covers 15 residues. From germline, CDR1 is SGHTA and CDR2 FQGNSA. The CDR3 coding sequence is TGTGCCAGCAGCGCAAGGACAGGGAATAATTCACCCCTCCACTTT. Its protein product is CASSARTGNNSPLHF.

The V call is TRBV5-5, the J call TRBJ1-2; D unresolved. The CDR3 is 15 residues long. Deletions cut 0 bases from V and 2 bases from J, with 11 bases between. In germline, CDR1 is SGHKS, CDR2 YYEKEE (reference sequence). The CDR3 spells CASSLGDGLNYGYTF. CDR3 bases: TGTGCCAGCAGCTTGGGTGACGGACTAAACTATGGCTACACCTTC.